This paragraph covers one TCR beta chain sequence. The sample belongs to a study of blood T cell repertoires in COVID-19. The trim removed 4 bases at V and 5 bases at J, leaving 5 bases unmatched. The CDR3 length is 13 residues. The V gene's germline CDR1 is MGHRA and CDR2 YSYEKL. Libraries were prepared by immunoSEQ multiplex PCR; TCRdb keeps only in-frame clonotypes and omits some of them. The sample lists about 160,000 clones, approximately 84% occurring once. Specimen: peripheral blood. The chain carries TRBV4-1 and TRBJ2-7; 7 nucleotides align to TRBD2. The clonotype was recovered from a middle-aged man who had recovered from COVID-19. The CDR3 sequence: CASSPTSAHEQYF. CDR3 nucleotides: TGCGCCAGCAGCCCCACTAGCGCCCACGAGCAGTACTTC.